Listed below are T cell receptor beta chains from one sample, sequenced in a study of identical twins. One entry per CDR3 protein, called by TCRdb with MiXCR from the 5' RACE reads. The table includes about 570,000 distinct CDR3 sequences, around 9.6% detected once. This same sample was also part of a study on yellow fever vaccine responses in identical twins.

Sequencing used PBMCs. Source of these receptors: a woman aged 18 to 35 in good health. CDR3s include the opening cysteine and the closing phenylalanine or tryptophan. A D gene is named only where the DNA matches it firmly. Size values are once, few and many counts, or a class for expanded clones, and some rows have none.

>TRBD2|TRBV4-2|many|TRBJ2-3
CASSQVAGVVDTQYF
TGTGCCAGCAGCCAAGTAGCGGGAGTGGTAGATACGCAGTATTTT
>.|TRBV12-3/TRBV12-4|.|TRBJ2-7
CASSLAAGAQGLYF
TGTGCCAGCAGTTTAGCCGCAGGAGCCCAGGGGCTGTACTTC
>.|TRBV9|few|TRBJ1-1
CASSGGLLAEAFF
TGTGCCAGCAGCGGAGGATTACTGGCTGAAGCTTTCTTT
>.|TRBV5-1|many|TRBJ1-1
CASSYVTGYRSTSNTEAFF
TGCGCCAGCAGCTACGTAACAGGATACCGAAGTACGTCGAACACTGAAGCTTTCTTT
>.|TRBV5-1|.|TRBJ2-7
CASSLEEGTYEQYF
TGCGCCAGCAGCTTGGAGGAGGGTACCTACGAGCAGTACTTC
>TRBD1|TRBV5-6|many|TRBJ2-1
CASSSGQGGRNEQFF
TGTGCCAGCAGCTCCGGACAGGGAGGCAGGAATGAGCAGTTCTTC
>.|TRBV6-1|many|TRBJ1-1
CASREAEPMNTEAFF
TGTGCCAGCCGTGAGGCCGAACCCATGAACACTGAAGCTTTCTTT
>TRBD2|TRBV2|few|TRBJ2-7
CASSESKGGNYEQYF
TGTGCCAGCAGTGAAAGTAAGGGAGGGAACTACGAGCAGTACTTC
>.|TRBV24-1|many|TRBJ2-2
CATSEPTRTGELFF
TGTGCCACCAGTGAACCGACTAGAACCGGGGAGCTGTTTTTT
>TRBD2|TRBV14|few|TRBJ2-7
CASSPSFRGGRRYEQYF
TGTGCCAGCAGCCCAAGTTTTCGGGGGGGCCGGAGATACGAGCAGTACTTC
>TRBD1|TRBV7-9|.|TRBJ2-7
CASSAAGQGHDEQYF
TGTGCCAGCAGCGCAGCGGGACAGGGGCATGACGAGCAGTACTTC
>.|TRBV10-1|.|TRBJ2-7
CASSESRGLPAYEQYF
TGCGCCAGCAGTGAGTCTAGAGGGTTACCAGCCTACGAGCAGTACTTC
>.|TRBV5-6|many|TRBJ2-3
CASSPGFTDTQYF
TGTGCCAGCAGCCCAGGATTCACAGATACGCAGTATTTT
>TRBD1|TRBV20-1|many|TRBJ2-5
CSALNDRELETQYF
TGCAGTGCTCTTAACGACAGGGAGTTGGAGACCCAGTACTTC
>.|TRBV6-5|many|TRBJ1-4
CASSYSIGTNEKLFF
TGTGCCAGCAGTTACTCGATAGGGACTAATGAAAAACTGTTTTTT
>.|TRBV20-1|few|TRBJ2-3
CSVARGDTQYF
TGCAGTGTCGCAAGGGGGGATACGCAGTATTTT
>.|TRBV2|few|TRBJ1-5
CASSGVSNQPQHF
TGTGCCAGCAGTGGGGTCAGCAATCAGCCCCAGCATTTT
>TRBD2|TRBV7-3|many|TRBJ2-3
CASSLTGGLAGISTDTQYF
TGTGCCAGCAGCTTAACCGGGGGACTAGCGGGGATTAGCACAGATACGCAGTATTTT
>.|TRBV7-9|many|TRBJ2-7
CASSQDQGPLTYEQYF
TGTGCCAGCAGCCAAGATCAAGGCCCGCTTACCTACGAGCAGTACTTC
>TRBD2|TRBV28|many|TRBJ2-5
CASSALAGEVETQYF
TGTGCCAGCAGTGCCCTAGCGGGAGAGGTGGAGACCCAGTACTTC
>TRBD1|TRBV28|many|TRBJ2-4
CASSKNRGPRSYKAKNIQYF
TGTGCCAGCAGTAAAAACAGGGGCCCTAGGTCCTACAAAGCCAAAAACATTCAGTACTTC
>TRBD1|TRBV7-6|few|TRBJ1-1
CASSRTGGEAFF
TGTGCCAGCAGCAGGACAGGGGGTGAAGCTTTCTTT
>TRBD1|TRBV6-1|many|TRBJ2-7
CASSEAGTGNEQYF
TGTGCCAGCAGTGAGGCCGGGACAGGGAACGAGCAGTACTTC
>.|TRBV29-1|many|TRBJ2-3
CSVEIVDTQYF
TGCAGCGTTGAAATTGTCGATACGCAGTATTTT
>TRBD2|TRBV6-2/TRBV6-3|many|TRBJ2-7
CASSYLSGWLAGVRGYEQYF
TGTGCCAGCAGTTATCTTAGTGGGTGGCTAGCGGGAGTTCGGGGCTACGAGCAGTACTTC
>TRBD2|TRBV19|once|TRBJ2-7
CASGLAGVGEQYF
TGTGCCAGCGGACTAGCGGGAGTTGGCGAGCAGTACTTC
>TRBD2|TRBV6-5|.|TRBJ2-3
CASSYSSGRVTDTQYF
TGTGCCAGCAGTTACTCTAGCGGGAGAGTGACAGATACGCAGTATTTT
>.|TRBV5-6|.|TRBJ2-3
CASSLTRTWDPSQITDTQYF
TGTGCCAGCAGCTTGACCAGAACCTGGGACCCCTCACAGATCACAGATACGCAGTATTTT
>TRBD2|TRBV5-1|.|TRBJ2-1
CASSLVGSGGASYNEQFF
TGCGCCAGCAGCTTGGTGGGCAGCGGGGGGGCCTCCTACAATGAGCAGTTCTTC
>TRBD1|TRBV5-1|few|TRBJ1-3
CASSLRGQSGNTIYF
TGCGCCAGCAGCTTACGGGGACAGTCTGGAAACACCATATATTTT
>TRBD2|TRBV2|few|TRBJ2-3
CASSEPSGSTDTQYF
TGTGCCAGCAGTGAACCTAGCGGTAGCACAGATACGCAGTATTTT
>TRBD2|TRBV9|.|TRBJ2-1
CASSGSGGARDEQFF
TGTGCCAGCAGCGGTAGCGGGGGGGCTCGGGATGAGCAGTTCTTC
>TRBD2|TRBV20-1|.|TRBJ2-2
CSHGTSGGANTGELFF
TGCAGTCACGGGACTAGCGGGGGGGCGAACACCGGGGAGCTGTTTTTT
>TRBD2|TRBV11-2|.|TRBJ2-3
CASSPHRAGGSGDTQYF
TGTGCCAGCAGCCCCCATCGTGCGGGAGGGTCGGGAGATACGCAGTATTTT
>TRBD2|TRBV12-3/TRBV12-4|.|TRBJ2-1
CASSPSTSGGAGEQFF
TGTGCCAGCAGTCCATCGACTAGCGGGGGGGCAGGGGAGCAGTTCTTC
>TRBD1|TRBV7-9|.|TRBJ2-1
CASSPTGGLYNEQFF
TGTGCCAGCAGCCCTACAGGGGGGTTGTACAATGAGCAGTTCTTC
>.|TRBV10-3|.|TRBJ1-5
CAIRGAAGQPQHF
TGTGCCATCAGAGGGGCTGCTGGACAGCCCCAGCATTTT
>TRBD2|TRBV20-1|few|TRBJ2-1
CSARDPVEAGPFGNEQFF
TGCAGTGCTAGAGATCCAGTAGAAGCGGGACCTTTCGGGAATGAGCAGTTCTTC
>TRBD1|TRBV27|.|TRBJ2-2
CASSPVRTGFDTGELFF
TGTGCCAGCAGTCCAGTCAGGACAGGGTTTGACACCGGGGAGCTGTTTTTT